One and the same sample provided the 13 T cell receptor beta chains below, sequenced in a study of blood T cell repertoires in COVID-19. Sequencing was performed with immunoSEQ multiplex PCR; in TCRdb, only in-frame clones are kept and a portion is missing. The sample consists of approximately 260,000 clones, roughly 80% of them appearing once. Sequenced sample: peripheral blood. These receptors were obtained from an elderly woman with active or convalescent COVID-19.

This rearrangement joins TRBV5-1 to TRBJ1-1, with a possible D match to TRBD1 (5 bases). Per germline, CDR1 SGHRS and CDR2 YFSETQ. Trimming shortened V by 6 bases and J by 4 bases, and 13 bases separated the two germline ends. CDR3 length: 13 amino acids. The CDR3 bases are TGCGCCAGCAATCCCTCGGGGGGCACTGAAGCTTTCTTT. It codes for CASNPSGGTEAFF.

The chain combines TRBV28 with TRBJ2-7; the D gene is possibly TRBD1 (6 bases). With 6 bases removed from V and 11 bases from J, the gap between germline ends came to 23 bases. The CDR3 runs 14 residues. The V gene's germline CDR1 is MDHEN and CDR2 SYDVKM. The CDR3 sequence: CASSPPDVRGVKYF. In DNA form, the CDR3 reads TGTGCCAGCAGCCCCCCGGATGTCAGGGGCGTTAAGTACTTC.

In this sample, this clone turned up once. The chain couples TRBV21-1 to TRBJ1-5; the table calls TRBD1, which could not be checked here. TRBV21-1 is a pseudogene segment. The CDR3 length is 20 residues. Written as DNA, the CDR3 is TGTGCCAGCAGCCCCATTATCAGGACACCGGTTTTATATAGCAATCAGCCCCAGCATTTT. Translating it yields CASSPIIRTPVLYSNQPQHF.

This clone was picked up one time. V and J are TRBV3-1 (or the pseudogene TRBV3-2) and TRBJ2-7; a weak D match, TRBD1 (7 bases). The CDR3 length is 12 residues. CDR1 LGHDT and CDR2 YNNKEL come from the germline V gene (reference sequence). The V end lost 4 bases, the J end lost 4 bases, and 8 bases lay between the germline ends. The CDR3 region is CASSPGGYEQYF. The CDR3 region has the DNA TGTGCCAGCAGCCCAGGGGGGTACGAGCAGTACTTC.

The rearrangement links TRBV4-1 to TRBJ2-1, with 9 positions matching TRBD1. Trimming at V came to 4 bases and at J to 0 bases, leaving 4 bases not matched to a gene. CDR1 MGHRA and CDR2 YSYEKL come from the germline V gene. The CDR3 contains 16 residues. CDR3 protein: CASSLQGATSYNEQFF. For the CDR3, the DNA is TGCGCCAGCAGCCTACAGGGGGCTACCTCCTACAATGAGCAGTTCTTC.

The chain carries TRBV18 and TRBJ1-2; 8 bases map to TRBD1. The CDR3 length is 14 residues. V trimming: 3 bases; J trimming: 6 bases; junction bases outside the gene matches: 6. Germline V gene sequence: CDR1 KGHSH, CDR2 LQKENI. The CDR3 protein is CASSPSQGADGYTF. Here the CDR3 DNA reads TGTGCCAGCTCACCGTCGCAGGGGGCTGATGGCTACACCTTC.

V is TRBV19 and J is TRBJ2-2; 7 bases agree with TRBD1. Germline assignment: CDR1 LNHDA and CDR2 SQIVND (reference sequence). The CDR3 consists of 17 residues. V lost 1 base and J lost 4; bases outside the gene matches: 9. CDR3 residues: CASSIVRGAGGTGELFF. The CDR3 nucleotides read TGTGCCAGTAGTATAGTGAGAGGGGCAGGGGGCACCGGGGAGCTGTTTTTT.

CDR3 sequence reads: CASSRQGLAEAFF. CDR3 nucleotide sequence: TGTGCCAGCAGTCGACAGGGTTTGGCTGAAGCTTTCTTT. This rearrangement joins TRBV6-5 to TRBJ1-1; 7 nucleotides line up with TRBD1. This CDR3 has 13 amino acids. CDR1 MNHEY and CDR2 SVGAGI come from the germline V gene. The J segment lost 6 bases and the V segment lost 5 bases, leaving 6 bases of the junction unmatched.

The rearrangement joins TRBV5-1 to TRBJ2-3; 8 bases align to TRBD2. The CDR3 has 16 residues. Germline values: CDR1 SGHRS, CDR2 YFSETQ. V lost 0 bases, J lost 4 bases, and 7 bases stayed unmatched. Here the CDR3 reads CASSLEGTSEADTQYF. The CDR3, as DNA: TGCGCCAGCAGCTTGGAAGGGACTAGTGAGGCAGATACGCAGTATTTT.

V usage is TRBV19 and J usage is TRBJ2-4; 7 positions match TRBD1. CDR1 and CDR2 (germline): LNHDA, SQIVND (reference sequence). This CDR3 is 16 amino acids long. V was clipped by 5 bases and J by 0 bases; unmatched bases: 7. The CDR3 DNA reads TGTGCCAGTAGTTCACAGGGGCATATAGCCAAAAACATTCAGTACTTC. Protein product: CASSSQGHIAKNIQYF.

The chain couples TRBV5-1 to TRBJ2-3, with D possibly TRBD1 on 6 matching bases. This CDR3 region has 15 residues. Germline CDR1 SGHRS, CDR2 YFSETQ. V shed 5 bases and J shed 0 bases, with 13 bases lying between them. CDR3 loop: CASRPQGSSTDTQYF. As DNA, the CDR3 is TGCGCCAGCAGACCCCAGGGGTCTAGCACAGATACGCAGTATTTT.

J is TRBJ1-4 and V is TRBV7-9, with D hard to call. Trimming pared 6 bases from V and 0 bases from J, leaving 14 bases between. There are 16 residues in the CDR3. Germline loops: CDR1 SEHNR, CDR2 FQNEAQ (reference sequence). CDR3 DNA sequence: TGTGCCAGCAGTTCCGGGGATTATGCAACTAATGAAAAACTGTTTTTT. Encoded protein: CASSSGDYATNEKLFF.

The rearrangement joins TRBV3-1 (or the pseudogene TRBV3-2) to TRBJ2-3; TRBD2 agrees at 13 bases. Germline V CDR1 and CDR2: LGHDT, YNNKEL (reference sequence). J lost 0 bases, V lost 6 bases, and 9 bases had no gene match. This CDR3 region has 18 residues. CDR3 nucleotides: TGTGCCAGCAGTACAGGGACTAGCGGGACAGCAAGCACAGATACGCAGTATTTT. Translating gives CASSTGTSGTASTDTQYF.